These 4 T cell receptor beta chains came from one sample sequenced in a study of T-cell memory formation after mild COVID-19. TCRdb re-called the 5' RACE reads through MiXCR, storing one row per CDR3 protein. The repertoire includes about 170,000 distinct CDR3 sequences, roughly 13% of them detected once, and approximately 3.6% sits in the top ten. Sequences were obtained from PBMCs or a T cell subset sorted from them (not recorded which). The receptors originated from a man aged 18 to 30 who had mild COVID-19 (a few samples of this study predate the infection). Cell type and time point are not known.

This chain connects TRBV20-1 to TRBJ1-2; no definite D call. This CDR3 is built from 13 residues. The germline gives CDR1 DFQATT, CDR2 SNEGSKA (reference sequence). V was clipped by 2 bases and J by 0 bases, with 7 bases between them. CDR3 sequence (DNA): TGCAGTGCTAGACCAGGAGCTAACTATGGCTACACCTTC. Its protein is CSARPGANYGYTF.

V gene TRBV6-6 combines with J gene TRBJ1-2; D perhaps matches TRBD1 (5 bases). CDR1 MNHNY and CDR2 SVGAGI come from the germline V gene (reference sequence). The germline V and J ends were trimmed by 4 bases and 5 bases, with 8 bases remaining between them. This CDR3 comprises 12 residues. For the CDR3, the DNA is TGTGCCAGCAGTTCCGGGACTTATGGCTACACCTTC. Its protein is CASSSGTYGYTF.

This clonotype occurred a few times. This chain joins TRBV6-2 or TRBV6-3 and TRBJ1-5; no firm D call. The germline V gene encodes CDR1 MNHEY and CDR2 SVGEGT. The CDR3 is 13 residues long. Trimming pared 5 bases from V and 5 bases from J, leaving 10 bases between. The CDR3 nucleotides read TGTGCCAGCAGTCCCTCCACCTATCAGCCCCAGCATTTT. Translating it yields CASSPSTYQPQHF.

The rearrangement uses TRBV28 and TRBJ2-7; D may be TRBD1 (6 bases). V lost 2 bases to trimming and J lost 3 bases, with 14 bases between them. This CDR3 spans 15 amino acids. Germline V gene lookup returns CDR1 MDHEN and CDR2 SYDVKM. CDR3 in amino acids: CASSLRSRGGYEQYV. CDR3 DNA: TGTGCCAGCAGTTTAAGGAGCAGGGGTGGCTACGAGCAGTACGTC.